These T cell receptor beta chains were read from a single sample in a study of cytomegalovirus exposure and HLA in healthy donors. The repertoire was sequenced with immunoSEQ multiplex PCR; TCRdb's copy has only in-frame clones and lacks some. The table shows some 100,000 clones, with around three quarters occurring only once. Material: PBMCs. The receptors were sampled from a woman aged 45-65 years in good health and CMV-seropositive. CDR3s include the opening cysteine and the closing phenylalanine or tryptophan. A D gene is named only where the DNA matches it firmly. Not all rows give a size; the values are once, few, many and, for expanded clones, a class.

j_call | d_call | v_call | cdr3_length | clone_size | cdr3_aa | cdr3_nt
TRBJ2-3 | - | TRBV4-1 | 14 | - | CASSQGTTEDTQYF | TGCGCCAGCAGCCAAGGGACTACGGAGGATACGCAGTATTTT
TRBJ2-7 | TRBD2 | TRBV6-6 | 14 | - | CASSPAGEAYEQYF | TGTGCCAGCAGTCCGGCGGGGGAGGCCTACGAGCAGTACTTC
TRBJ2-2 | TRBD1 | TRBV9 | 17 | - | CASSVAGTGGLSRELFF | TGTGCCAGCAGCGTAGCCGGGACAGGGGGTCTCTCCCGGGAGCTGTTTTTT
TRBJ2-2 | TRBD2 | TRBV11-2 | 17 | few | CASSLVVGTTSTGELFF | TGTGCCAGCAGCTTAGTGGTCGGGACTACCAGCACCGGGGAGCTGTTTTTT
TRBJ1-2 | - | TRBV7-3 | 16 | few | CASSFGFTDWRDGYTF | TGTGCCAGCAGCTTTGGGTTTACCGACTGGAGAGATGGCTACACCTTC
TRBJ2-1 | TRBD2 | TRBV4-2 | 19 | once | CASSQVGLAGLSSYNEQFF | TGTGCCAGCAGCCAAGTCGGGCTAGCGGGCCTAAGCTCCTACAATGAGCAGTTCTTC
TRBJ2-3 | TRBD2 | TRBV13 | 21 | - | CASSGGASSGGNGVGTDTQYF | TGTGCCAGCAGCGGGGGGGCGTCTAGCGGGGGGAATGGGGTAGGCACAGATACGCAGTATTTT
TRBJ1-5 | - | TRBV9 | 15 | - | CASSVGGRRGQPQHF | TGTGCCAGCAGCGTAGGAGGGAGGAGAGGACAGCCCCAGCATTTT
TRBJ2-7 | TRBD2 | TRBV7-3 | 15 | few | CASSLLPTSGYEQYF | TGTGCCAGCAGCTTACTTCCGACTAGCGGTTACGAGCAGTACTTC
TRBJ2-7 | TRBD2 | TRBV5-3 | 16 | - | CARSLCRTSGSVEQYF | TGTGCCAGAAGCTTGTGCAGGACTAGCGGGAGTGTAGAGCAGTACTTC
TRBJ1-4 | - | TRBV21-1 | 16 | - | CASTLMPGETNEKLFF | TGTGCCAGCACCCTAATGCCCGGGGAGACTAATGAAAAACTGTTTTTT
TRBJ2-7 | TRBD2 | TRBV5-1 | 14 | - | CASSSRTSSKEQYF | TGCGCCAGCAGCTCCCGGACTAGTTCAAAAGAGCAGTACTTC
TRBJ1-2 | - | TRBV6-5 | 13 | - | CASQEGGGDGYTF | TGTGCCAGCCAAGAAGGGGGGGGCGATGGCTACACCTTC
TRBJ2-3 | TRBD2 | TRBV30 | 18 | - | CAWSVGLAGAMGTDTQYF | TGTGCCTGGAGTGTAGGTCTAGCGGGGGCGATGGGCACAGATACGCAGTATTTT
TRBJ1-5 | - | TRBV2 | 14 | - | CASSLGQRNQPQHF | TGTGCCAGCAGCCTCGGACAGCGAAATCAGCCCCAGCATTTT
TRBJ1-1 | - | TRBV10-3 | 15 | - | CAISESGGMNTEAFF | TGTGCCATCAGTGAATCGGGGGGGATGAACACTGAAGCTTTCTTT
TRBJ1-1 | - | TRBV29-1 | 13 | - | CSNRQAGREEAFF | TGCAGCAACCGGCAGGCCGGACGGGAGGAAGCTTTCTTT
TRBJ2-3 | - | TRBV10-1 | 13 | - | CASSESQIDTQYF | TGCGCCAGCAGTGAGTCTCAAATAGATACGCAGTATTTT